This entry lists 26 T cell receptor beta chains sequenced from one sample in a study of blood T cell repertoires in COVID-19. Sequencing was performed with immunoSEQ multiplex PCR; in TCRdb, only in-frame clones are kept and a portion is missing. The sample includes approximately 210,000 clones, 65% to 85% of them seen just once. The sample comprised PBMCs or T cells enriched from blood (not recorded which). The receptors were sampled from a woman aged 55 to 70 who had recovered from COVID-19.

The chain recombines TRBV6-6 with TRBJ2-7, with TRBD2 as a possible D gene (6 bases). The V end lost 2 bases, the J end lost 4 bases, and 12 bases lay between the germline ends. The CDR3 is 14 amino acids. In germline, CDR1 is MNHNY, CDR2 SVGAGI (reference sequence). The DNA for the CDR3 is TGTGCCAGCAGTTACGGGACTGCCTCATACGAGCAGTACTTC. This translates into CASSYGTASYEQYF.

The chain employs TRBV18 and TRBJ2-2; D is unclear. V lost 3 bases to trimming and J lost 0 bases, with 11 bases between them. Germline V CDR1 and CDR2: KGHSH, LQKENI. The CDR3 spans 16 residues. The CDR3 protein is CASSPLQNANTGELFF. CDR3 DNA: TGTGCCAGCTCACCGCTACAGAACGCGAACACCGGGGAGCTGTTTTTT.

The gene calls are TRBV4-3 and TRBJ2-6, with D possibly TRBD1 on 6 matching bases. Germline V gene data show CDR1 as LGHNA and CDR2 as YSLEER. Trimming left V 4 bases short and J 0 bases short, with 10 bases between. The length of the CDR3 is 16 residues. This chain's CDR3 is CASSPGAVSGANVLTF. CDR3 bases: TGCGCCAGCAGCCCAGGGGCGGTCTCTGGGGCCAACGTCCTGACTTTC.

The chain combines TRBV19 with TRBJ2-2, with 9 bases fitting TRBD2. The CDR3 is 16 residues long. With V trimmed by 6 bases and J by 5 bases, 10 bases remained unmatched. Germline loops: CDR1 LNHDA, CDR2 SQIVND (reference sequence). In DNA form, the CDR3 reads TGTGCCAGTAGCGGAGGTAGCGGGAGAAGGACCGGGGAGCTGTTTTTT. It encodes CASSGGSGRRTGELFF.

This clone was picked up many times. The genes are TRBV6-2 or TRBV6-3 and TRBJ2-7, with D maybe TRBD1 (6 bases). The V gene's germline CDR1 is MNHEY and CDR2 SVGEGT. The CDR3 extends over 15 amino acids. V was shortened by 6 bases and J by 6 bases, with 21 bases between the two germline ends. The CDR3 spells CASSEPGQLETEQYF. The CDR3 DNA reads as TGTGCCAGCAGCGAACCGGGACAATTAGAAACCGAGCAGTACTTC.

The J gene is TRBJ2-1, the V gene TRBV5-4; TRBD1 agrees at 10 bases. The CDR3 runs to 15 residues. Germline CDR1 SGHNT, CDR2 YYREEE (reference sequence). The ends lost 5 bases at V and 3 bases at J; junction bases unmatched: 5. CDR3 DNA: TGTGCCAGCAGTCAGACAGGGGGCTTCTACAATGAGCAGTTCTTC. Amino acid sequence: CASSQTGGFYNEQFF.

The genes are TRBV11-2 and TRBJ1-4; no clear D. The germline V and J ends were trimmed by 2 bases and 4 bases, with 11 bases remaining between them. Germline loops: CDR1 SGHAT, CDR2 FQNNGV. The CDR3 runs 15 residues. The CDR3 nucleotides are TGTGCCAGCAGCTTACCAGACTTGAGTAATGAAAAACTGTTTTTT. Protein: CASSLPDLSNEKLFF.

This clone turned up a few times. The CDR3 sequence: CASRTGVGNTEAFF. CDR3 nucleotides: TGTGCCAGCAGGACAGGGGTAGGGAACACTGAAGCTTTCTTT. The chain links TRBV6-5 to TRBJ1-1; 8 bases align to TRBD1. Trimming removed 6 bases from V and 1 base from J; junction bases left unmatched: 4. The germline gives CDR1 MNHEY, CDR2 SVGAGI. The CDR3 covers 14 residues.

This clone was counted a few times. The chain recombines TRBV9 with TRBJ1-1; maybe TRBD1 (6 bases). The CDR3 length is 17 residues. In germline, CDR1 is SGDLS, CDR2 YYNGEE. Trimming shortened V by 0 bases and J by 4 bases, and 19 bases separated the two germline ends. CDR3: CASSVGVGGGVPTEAFF. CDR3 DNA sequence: TGTGCCAGCAGCGTAGGTGTGGGAGGGGGGGTACCCACTGAAGCTTTCTTT.

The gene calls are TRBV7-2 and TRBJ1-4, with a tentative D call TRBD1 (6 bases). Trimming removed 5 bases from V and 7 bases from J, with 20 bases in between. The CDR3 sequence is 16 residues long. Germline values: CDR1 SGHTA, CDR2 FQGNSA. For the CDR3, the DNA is TGTGCCAGCAGCCAAAGCCGGGGGGCCAGGAGTGAAAAACTGTTTTTT. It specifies CASSQSRGARSEKLFF.

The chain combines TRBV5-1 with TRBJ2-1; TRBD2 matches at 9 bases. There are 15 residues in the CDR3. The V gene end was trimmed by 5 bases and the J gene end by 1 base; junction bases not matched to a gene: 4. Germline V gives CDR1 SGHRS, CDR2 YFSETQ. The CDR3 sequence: CASRAGGTSYNEQFF. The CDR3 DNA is TGCGCCAGCAGGGCGGGGGGGACTTCCTACAATGAGCAGTTCTTC. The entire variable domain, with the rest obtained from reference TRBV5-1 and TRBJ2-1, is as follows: KAGVTQTPRYLIKTRGQQVTLSCSPISGHRSVSWYQQTPGQGLQFLFEYFSETQRNKGNFPGRFSGRQFSNSRSEMNVSTLELGDSALYLCASRAGGTSYNEQFFGPGTRLTVL.

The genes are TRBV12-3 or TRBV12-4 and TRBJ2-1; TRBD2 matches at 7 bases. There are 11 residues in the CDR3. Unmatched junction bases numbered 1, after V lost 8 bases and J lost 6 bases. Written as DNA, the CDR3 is TGTGCCAGCCGACTAGCCAATGAGCAGTTCTTC. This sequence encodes CASRLANEQFF.

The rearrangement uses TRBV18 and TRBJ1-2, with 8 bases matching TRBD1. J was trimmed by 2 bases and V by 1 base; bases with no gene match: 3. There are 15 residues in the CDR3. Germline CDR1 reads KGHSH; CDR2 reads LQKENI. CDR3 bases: TGTGCCAGCTCACCACAAACAGGGGGGAACTATGGCTACACCTTC. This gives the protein CASSPQTGGNYGYTF.

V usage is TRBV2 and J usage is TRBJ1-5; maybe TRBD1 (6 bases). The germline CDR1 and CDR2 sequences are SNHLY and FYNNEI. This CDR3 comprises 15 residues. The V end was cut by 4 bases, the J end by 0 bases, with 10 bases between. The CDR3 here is CASSADSYSNQPQHF. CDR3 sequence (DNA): TGTGCCAGCAGTGCGGACAGTTATAGCAATCAGCCCCAGCATTTT.

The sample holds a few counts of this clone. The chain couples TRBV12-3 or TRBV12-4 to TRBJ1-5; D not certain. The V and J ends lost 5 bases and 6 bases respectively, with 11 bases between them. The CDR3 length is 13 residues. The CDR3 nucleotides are TGTGCCAGCAGTCAACTGCGAAGTCAGCCCCAGCATTTT. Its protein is CASSQLRSQPQHF.

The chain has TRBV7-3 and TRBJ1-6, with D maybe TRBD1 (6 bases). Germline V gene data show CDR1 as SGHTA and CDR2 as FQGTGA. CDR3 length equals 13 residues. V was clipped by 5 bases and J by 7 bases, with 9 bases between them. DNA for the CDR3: TGTGCCAGCAGCACCACAGGGAATTCACCCCTCCACTTT. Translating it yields CASSTTGNSPLHF.

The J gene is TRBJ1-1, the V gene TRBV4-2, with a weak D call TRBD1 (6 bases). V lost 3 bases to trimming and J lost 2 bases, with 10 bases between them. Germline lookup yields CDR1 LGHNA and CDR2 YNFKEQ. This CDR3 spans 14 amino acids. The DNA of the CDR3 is TGTGCCAGCAGCCAGCGCAGGGGTAACACTGAAGCTTTCTTT. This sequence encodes CASSQRRGNTEAFF.

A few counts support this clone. The CDR3 protein is CASSQVPGIVTFSGNTIYF. The CDR3 coding sequence is TGTGCCAGCAGCCAAGTTCCGGGTATAGTGACCTTCTCTGGAAACACCATATATTTT. V and J are TRBV3-1 (or the pseudogene TRBV3-2) and TRBJ1-3; unclear D gene. The length of the CDR3 is 19 residues. V shed 1 base and J shed 0 bases, with 19 bases lying between them. From germline, CDR1 is LGHDT and CDR2 YNNKEL (reference sequence).

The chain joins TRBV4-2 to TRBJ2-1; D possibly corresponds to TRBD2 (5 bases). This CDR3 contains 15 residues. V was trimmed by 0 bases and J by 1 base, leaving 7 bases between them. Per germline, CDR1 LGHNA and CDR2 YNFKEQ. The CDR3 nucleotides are TGTGCCAGCAGCCAAGAGAGGGTATCCTACAATGAGCAGTTCTTC. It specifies CASSQERVSYNEQFF.

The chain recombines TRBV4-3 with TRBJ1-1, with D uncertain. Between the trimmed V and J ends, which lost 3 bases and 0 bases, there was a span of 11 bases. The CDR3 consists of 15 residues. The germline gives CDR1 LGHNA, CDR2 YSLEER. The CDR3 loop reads CASSQGGPLNTEAFF. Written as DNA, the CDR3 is TGCGCCAGCAGCCAGGGAGGCCCCTTGAACACTGAAGCTTTCTTT.

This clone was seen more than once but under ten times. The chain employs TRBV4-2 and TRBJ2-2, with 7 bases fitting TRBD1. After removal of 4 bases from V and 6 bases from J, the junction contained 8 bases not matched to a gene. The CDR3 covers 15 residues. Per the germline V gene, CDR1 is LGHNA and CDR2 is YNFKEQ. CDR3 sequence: CASSPRTGTAGELFF. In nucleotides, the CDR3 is TGTGCCAGCAGCCCTAGGACAGGTACTGCCGGGGAGCTGTTTTTT.

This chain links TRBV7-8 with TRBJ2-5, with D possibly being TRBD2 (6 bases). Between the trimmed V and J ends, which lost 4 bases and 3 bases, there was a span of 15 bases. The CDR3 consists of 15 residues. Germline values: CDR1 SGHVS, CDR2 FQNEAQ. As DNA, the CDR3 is TGTGCCAGCAGCTCACCCCCGGGACTGGAAGAGACCCAGTACTTC. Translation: CASSSPPGLEETQYF.

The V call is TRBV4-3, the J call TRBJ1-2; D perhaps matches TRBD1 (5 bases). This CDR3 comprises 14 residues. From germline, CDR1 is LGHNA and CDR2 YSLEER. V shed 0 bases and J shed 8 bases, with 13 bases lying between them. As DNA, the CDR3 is TGCGCCAGCAGCCAAGAAATAGGAGGGGACGGCTACACCTTC. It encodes CASSQEIGGDGYTF.

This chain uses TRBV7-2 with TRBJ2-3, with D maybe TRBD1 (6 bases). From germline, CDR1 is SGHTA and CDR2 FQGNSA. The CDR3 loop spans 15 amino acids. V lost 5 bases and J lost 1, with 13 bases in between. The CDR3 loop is CASSLQGGGTDTQYF. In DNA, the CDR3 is TGTGCCAGCAGCCTACAGGGTGGGGGCACAGATACGCAGTATTTT.

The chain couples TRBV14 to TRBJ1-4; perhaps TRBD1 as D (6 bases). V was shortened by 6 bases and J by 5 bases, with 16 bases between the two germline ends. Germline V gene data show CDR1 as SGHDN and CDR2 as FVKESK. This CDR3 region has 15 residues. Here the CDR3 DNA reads TGTGCCAGCAGTCGTACCCGGGACACCAATGAAAAACTGTTTTTT. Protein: CASSRTRDTNEKLFF.

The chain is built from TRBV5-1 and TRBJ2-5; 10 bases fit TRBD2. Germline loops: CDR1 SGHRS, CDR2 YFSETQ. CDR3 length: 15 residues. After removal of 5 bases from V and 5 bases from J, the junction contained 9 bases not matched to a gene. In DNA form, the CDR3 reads TGCGCCAGCAGTTCACTAGCGGGGTCCTCGGAGACCCAGTACTTC. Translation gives CASSSLAGSSETQYF.